These 27 T cell receptor beta chains share one sample of origin, sequenced in a study of T cell responses to AZD1222 COVID-19 vaccine. The table came from immunoSEQ multiplex PCR; TCRdb's copy has only in-frame clones and leaves some out. Counted here are some 96,000 clones, approximately 90% occurring once; the ten biggest clones make up about 2%. This specimen consisted of peripheral blood, obtained on day 0 of AZD1222 vaccination. Receptors were obtained from an adult in good health.

This clone has only one observation. The chain has TRBV6-6 and TRBJ2-7, with TRBD1 identical over 7 bases. CDR1 and CDR2 from the germline V gene are MNHNY and SVGAGI (reference sequence). This CDR3 spans 16 amino acids. V trimming: 6 bases; J trimming: 6 bases; junction bases outside the gene matches: 17. The CDR3 loop reads CASSRRDEGAYGEQYF. Written as DNA, the CDR3 is TGTGCCAGCAGCCGCCGGGACGAGGGGGCCTACGGCGAGCAGTACTTC.

The chain uses TRBV5-1 and TRBJ2-5; TRBD2 might be the D (5 bases). V lost 3 bases to trimming and J lost 1 base, with 13 bases between them. The CDR3 sequence is 15 residues long. Germline CDR1 reads SGHRS; CDR2 reads YFSETQ. The CDR3 DNA follows: TGCGCCAGCAGCTCCTCCGGCGGGCCCCAAGAGACCCAGTACTTC. It yields the protein CASSSSGGPQETQYF.

The genes are TRBV27 and TRBJ2-2; 8 bases map to TRBD1. Trimming removed 5 bases from V and 7 bases from J; junction bases left unmatched: 6. CDR1 and CDR2 (germline): MNHEY, SMNVEV (reference sequence). CDR3 length: 14 residues. CDR3 protein: CASSKQGVGGELFF. The CDR3 bases are TGTGCCAGCAGTAAACAGGGGGTGGGCGGGGAGCTGTTTTTT.

V and J are TRBV15 and TRBJ1-1; D not certain. CDR1 is LNHNV, CDR2 YYDKDF, per germline (reference sequence). V was shortened by 7 bases and J by 6 bases, with 18 bases between the two germline ends. The CDR3 totals 14 residues. The CDR3 nucleotides read TGTGCCACCACACCGGATGGGAGAGCCTCTGAAGCTTTCTTT. It encodes CATTPDGRASEAFF.

This clone showed up just once. The chain couples TRBV11-2 to TRBJ2-7, with TRBD1 as a possible D gene (5 bases). Germline V lookup: CDR1 SGHAT, CDR2 FQNNGV. The CDR3 totals 15 residues. V was trimmed by 1 base and J by 3 bases, leaving 13 bases between them. In DNA, the CDR3 is TGTGCCAGCAGCTTAGTGGGCAGGGCGCTCTACGAGCAGTACTTC. Encoded protein: CASSLVGRALYEQYF.

This chain uses TRBV5-6 with TRBJ1-4, with 7 bases lining up with TRBD1. Trimming took 6 bases from V and 4 from J; bases not matched to a gene: 18. This CDR3 contains 18 residues. The germline V gene encodes CDR1 SGHDT and CDR2 YYEEEE. Here the CDR3 DNA reads TGTGCCAGCATCGACTCTAGGGGGCAGGGTCTCGGTAATGAAAAACTGTTTTTT. Amino acids: CASIDSRGQGLGNEKLFF.

The chain combines TRBV19 with TRBJ1-1; D unclear. V lost 0 bases, J lost 0 bases, and 8 bases lay in between. The CDR3 sequence is 15 residues long. Germline loops: CDR1 LNHDA, CDR2 SQIVND (reference sequence). CDR3 in DNA: TGTGCCAGTAGTATAGATCCGGGGATGAACACTGAAGCTTTCTTT. It translates to CASSIDPGMNTEAFF.

This clone was counted a few times. The rearrangement uses TRBV4-1 and TRBJ1-2, with D hard to call. The CDR3 extends over 15 amino acids. The V and J ends lost 1 base and 2 bases respectively, with 11 bases between them. Germline-derived CDR1 and CDR2 are MGHRA and YSYEKL. CDR3 DNA sequence: TGCGCCAGCAGCCAAGTCACCTCCGGCAACTATGGCTACACCTTC. Protein sequence: CASSQVTSGNYGYTF.

This clone was counted a few times. The genes are TRBV2 and TRBJ1-5, with 8 bases lining up with TRBD1. V shed 6 bases, J shed 2 bases, and the junction held 3 bases outside the gene matches. The germline V gene encodes CDR1 SNHLY and CDR2 FYNNEI. CDR3 length: 14 residues. The chain's CDR3 is CASSAGGGNQPQHF. The CDR3 nucleotides read TGTGCCAGCAGCGCAGGGGGCGGCAATCAGCCCCAGCATTTT.

V is TRBV7-2 and J is TRBJ2-7, with 7 bases aligning to TRBD2. This CDR3 has 15 amino acids. CDR1 SGHTA and CDR2 FQGNSA come from the germline V gene. V dropped 5 bases and J dropped 0; count of bases not matched to a gene: 7. The CDR3 nucleotides read TGTGCCAGCAGCCTTGTTGCGGGAGCCTCCTACGAGCAGTACTTC. Its translation: CASSLVAGASYEQYF.

This clone was seen once. This chain uses TRBV5-4 with TRBJ2-6; tentatively, D is TRBD1 (5 bases). The CDR3 has 14 residues. Germline CDR1 reads SGHNT; CDR2 reads YYREEE (reference sequence). V lost 3 bases and J 8 bases, leaving 12 bases between the germline ends. CDR3 in DNA: TGTGCCAGCAGCTCCCCGACAGTTACCAACGTCCTGACTTTC. It encodes CASSSPTVTNVLTF.

This chain connects TRBV19 to TRBJ1-5; a possible D gene is TRBD1 (5 bases). The CDR3 sequence is 15 residues long. The V gene's germline CDR1 is LNHDA and CDR2 SQIVND (reference sequence). The germline V and J ends were trimmed by 1 base and 7 bases, with 14 bases remaining between them. The CDR3 DNA is TGTGCCAGTAGTATAGGGAAGGGGCGCGTCCAGCCCCAGCATTTT. Translated: CASSIGKGRVQPQHF.

This clone was found a few times. This CDR3 reads CASSGSGSRETQYF. DNA of the CDR3: TGTGCCAGCAGCGGTAGCGGGAGTAGGGAGACCCAGTACTTC. The chain combines TRBV7-2 with TRBJ2-5; 9 bases map to TRBD2. The CDR3 consists of 14 residues. Unmatched junction bases numbered 6, after V lost 5 bases and J lost 5 bases. Germline V lookup: CDR1 SGHTA, CDR2 FQGNSA.

V gene TRBV12-5 combines with J gene TRBJ2-3; D is unclear. Trimming pared 3 bases from V and 7 bases from J, leaving 8 bases between. Germline V CDR1 and CDR2: LGHNT, FRNRAP. This CDR3 has 12 residues. DNA of the CDR3: TGTGCTAGTGGTTTCCTTGGTTATACGCAGTATTTT. Protein product: CASGFLGYTQYF.

V usage is TRBV2 and J usage is TRBJ1-4; D gene ambiguous. With 4 bases removed from V and 8 bases from J, the gap between germline ends came to 5 bases. CDR1 and CDR2 (germline): SNHLY, FYNNEI. The CDR3 totals 11 residues. The CDR3 DNA reads TGTGCCAGCAGTGGGGAGGAAAAACTGTTTTTT. It codes for CASSGEEKLFF.

The rearrangement links TRBV11-3 to TRBJ2-5; D assignment may be TRBD1 or TRBD2 (6 bases each). Germline assignment: CDR1 SGHNT and CDR2 YENEEA. The CDR3 runs 19 residues. V dropped 0 bases and J dropped 2 bases, with 22 bases sitting between them. CDR3 DNA sequence: TGTGCCAGCAGCTTAGATCCAGTTGGCGGGCAGGGGAGGCAAGAGACCCAGTACTTC. Translating it yields CASSLDPVGGQGRQETQYF. The complete variable domain, with remaining parts taken from reference TRBV11-3 and TRBJ2-5, reads EAGVVQSPRYKIIEKKQPVAFWCNPISGHNTLYWYLQNLGQGPELLIRYENEEAVDDSQLPKDRFSAERLKGVDSTLKIQPAELGDSAVYLCASSLDPVGGQGRQETQYFGPGTRLLVL.

This chain uses TRBV6-6 with TRBJ1-2; D is ambiguous. The CDR3 has 15 residues. Germline CDR1 MNHNY, CDR2 SVGAGI (reference sequence). V shed 4 bases and J shed 4 bases, with 16 bases lying between them. The DNA for the CDR3 is TGTGCCAGCAGTTCCAGCCCCTCAGAAGTCTATGGCTACACCTTC. Translation: CASSSSPSEVYGYTF.

V is TRBV3-1 (or the pseudogene TRBV3-2) and J is TRBJ2-7; 9 positions match TRBD2. The junction had 2 bases not matched to a gene; V was cut back by 3 bases and J by 2 bases. The CDR3 sequence is 14 residues long. The germline V gene encodes CDR1 LGHDT and CDR2 YNNKEL (reference sequence). CDR3 protein: CASSQREGPYEQYF. The CDR3, as DNA: TGTGCCAGCAGCCAGCGGGAGGGTCCCTACGAGCAGTACTTC.

V is TRBV5-8 and J is TRBJ2-2; 10 bases agree with TRBD2. CDR3 length: 17 amino acids. The trim removed 0 bases at V and 1 base at J, leaving 3 bases unmatched. In germline, CDR1 is SGHTS, CDR2 YDEGEE. CDR3 nucleotide sequence: TGTGCCAGCAGCTTGGCAGGACTAGCGGTGAACACCGGGGAGCTGTTTTTT. Encoded protein: CASSLAGLAVNTGELFF.

This chain uses TRBV29-1 with TRBJ1-1; no reliable D call. This CDR3 has 12 residues. The V and J ends lost 4 bases and 5 bases respectively, with 11 bases between them. Looked up from germline, CDR1 is SQVTM and CDR2 is ANQGSEA. The CDR3 loop is CSVGTLETEAFF. The CDR3 coding sequence is TGCAGCGTTGGGACTCTTGAAACTGAAGCTTTCTTT.

This clone has just a few counts. This rearrangement joins TRBV18 to TRBJ2-7; D not resolved. Germline V gene lookup returns CDR1 KGHSH and CDR2 LQKENI. Trimming took off 2 bases at V and 0 bases at J, with 11 bases between the two ends. This CDR3 contains 15 residues. The CDR3 sequence: CASSPLSGPSYEQYF. CDR3 DNA sequence: TGTGCCAGCTCACCATTATCCGGGCCCTCCTACGAGCAGTACTTC.

This clone has just a few counts. The chain is built from TRBV18 and TRBJ1-4; a possible D gene is TRBD1 (5 bases). The CDR3 extends over 15 amino acids. Germline V lookup: CDR1 KGHSH, CDR2 LQKENI. Trimming cost V 0 bases and J 8 bases, with 13 bases left between them. CDR3 sequence: CASSPPGPRGEKLFF. The CDR3 coding sequence is TGTGCCAGCTCACCACCGGGGCCGAGAGGGGAAAAACTGTTTTTT.

This chain connects TRBV6-5 to TRBJ1-6; possibly TRBD1 for D (6 bases). CDR1 is MNHEY, CDR2 SVGAGI, per germline. The CDR3 consists of 15 residues. Deletions cut 0 bases from V and 7 bases from J, with 10 bases between. The CDR3 nucleotides read TGTGCCAGCAGTTACTCTACGGACAGAAATTCACCCCTCCACTTT. This translates into CASSYSTDRNSPLHF.

The rearrangement joins TRBV18 to TRBJ1-1; maybe TRBD1 (6 bases). V was clipped by 10 bases and J by 4 bases, with 19 bases between them. This CDR3 contains 14 residues. Germline CDR1 KGHSH, CDR2 LQKENI. The CDR3 here is CATKVGGGGTEAFF. In DNA form, the CDR3 reads TGTGCCACGAAAGTGGGGGGCGGCGGCACTGAAGCTTTCTTT. The complete variable domain, with remaining parts taken from reference TRBV18 and TRBJ1-1, reads NAGVMQNPRHLVRRRGQEARLRCSPMKGHSHVYWYRQLPEEGLKFMVYLQKENIIDESGMPKERFSAEFPKEGPSILRIQQVVRGDSAAYFCATKVGGGGTEAFFGQGTRLTVV.

The chain combines TRBV6-2 or TRBV6-3 with TRBJ2-7; TRBD1 matches at 9 bases. There are 13 residues in the CDR3. V shed 4 bases, J shed 10 bases, and the junction held 8 bases outside the gene matches. Germline CDR1 and CDR2: MNHEY and SVGEGT. DNA for the CDR3: TGTGCCAGCAGTTTCACAGGGGGCCGGCCTCAGTACTTC. Translation gives CASSFTGGRPQYF.

The rearrangement joins TRBV29-1 to TRBJ2-7; possibly TRBD2 for D (6 bases). Trimming stripped 6 bases from V and 3 bases from J, with 12 bases between. The CDR3 contains 12 residues. The germline CDR1 and CDR2 sequences are SQVTM and ANQGSEA. The DNA for the CDR3 is TGCAGCGTGCCGGGACTGAACTACGAGCAGTACTTC. This codes for CSVPGLNYEQYF.

This chain uses TRBV21-1 with TRBJ1-5. TRBV21-1 is termed a pseudogene. CDR3 length: 17 amino acids. CDR3 nucleotides: TGTGCCAGCAGCAAATATCGCCAGGAGGCTAGCAATCAGCCCCAGCATTTT. Translating it yields CASSKYRQEASNQPQHF.